This T cell receptor (beta chain) is drawn from a study of cytomegalovirus exposure and HLA in healthy donors (dated by TCRdb to between 2016 and 2019). Broadly, across the study: According to a later analysis, the 120 validation repertoires were produced on the same platform as the roughly 600 repertoires of the first cohort. The study aimed to test whether cataloging public T cell receptors could reveal signatures of past pathogen exposure. Along with the 666-subject first cohort, a separate validation cohort of about 110 different subjects was used. To predict cytomegalovirus infection status, the study combined high-throughput TCR immunosequencing, statistical association of individual TCRs with disease status, and machine learning.

For this chain, trimming is 3 bases at the V end and 3 bases at the J end, and the number of junction bases without a gene match is 5. Its CDR3 holds 15 amino acids, cysteine through phenylalanine. Only CDR3 DNA is held: 45 bases, read in frame from base 1. The CDR1 and CDR2 encoded by the germline V gene are SGHVS and FNYEAQ. The library was produced with the immunoSEQ multiplex PCR assay. Processing in the source paper ran as follows. To diagnose cytomegalovirus status from the catalog of TCR beta chain sequences, a statistical classification framework was built. Here the immuneACCESS table is served through TCRdb, limited to in-frame sequences with V and J called. Missing clones are a known gap in these copies; in checked studies unresolved V genes cover under half, and the rest lacks a known reason. V, J and clone size are those of that table, while D and trimming were read from the DNA. This sample holds 150,000 to 180,000 clones; about 86% were observed only once. The ten most abundant clones make up around 2.1% of the sample.

Remarks on this clone: Its antigen remains undetermined. No base quality values were provided; no much bigger clone lies one nucleotide off.

Separate from the roughly 700-subject first cohort, the validation cohort of about 120 subjects was the group to which the donors belonged. Overall study results and their limits: Most TCR sequences were observed very rarely across donors, whereas some public TCRs were present in many individuals. The classifier was reported to diagnose cytomegalovirus status with high specificity and sensitivity in both the original and validation cohorts. It was suggested by the authors that the approach could potentially be generalized to other disease states and immunological phenotypes. In vitro tests confirmed that three of the cytomegalovirus-associated TCR beta chains recognize cytomegalovirus antigens. A later analysis had no HLA typing for the validation cohort, so co-occurrence there was scored across all 110 or so repertoires. A total of roughly 160 TCR beta chains were listed by the study as associated with cytomegalovirus. A later analysis found that TCRs clustered in the first cohort also tended to co-occur in the 95 to 150 validation repertoires, with more than 90% of cluster scores above 0.

The chain is encoded by TRBV7-6 joined to TRBJ2-7, with 10 middle bases fitting TRBD2. The sample consisted of PBMCs. This sequence originates from a human donor in good health. Read as DNA, the sequence is TGTGCCAGCAGCTTCCTAGCGGGAGCAAACTACGAGCAGTACTTC. Translated, it gives CASSFLAGANYEQYF.